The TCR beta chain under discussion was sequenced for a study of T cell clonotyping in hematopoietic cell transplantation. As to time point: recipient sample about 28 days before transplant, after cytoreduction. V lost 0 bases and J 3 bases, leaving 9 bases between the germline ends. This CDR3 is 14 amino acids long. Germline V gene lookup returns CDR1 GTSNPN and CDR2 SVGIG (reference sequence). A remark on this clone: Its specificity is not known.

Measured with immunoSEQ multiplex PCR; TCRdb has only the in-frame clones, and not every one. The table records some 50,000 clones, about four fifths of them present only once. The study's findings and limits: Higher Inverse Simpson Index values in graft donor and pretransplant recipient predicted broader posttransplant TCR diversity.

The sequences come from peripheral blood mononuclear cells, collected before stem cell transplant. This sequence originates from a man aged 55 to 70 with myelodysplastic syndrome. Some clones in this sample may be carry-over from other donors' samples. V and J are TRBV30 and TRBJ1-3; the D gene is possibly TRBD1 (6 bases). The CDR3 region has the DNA TGTGCCTGGAGTGTACCGACAGGTGGAAACACCATATATTTT. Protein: CAWSVPTGGNTIYF.